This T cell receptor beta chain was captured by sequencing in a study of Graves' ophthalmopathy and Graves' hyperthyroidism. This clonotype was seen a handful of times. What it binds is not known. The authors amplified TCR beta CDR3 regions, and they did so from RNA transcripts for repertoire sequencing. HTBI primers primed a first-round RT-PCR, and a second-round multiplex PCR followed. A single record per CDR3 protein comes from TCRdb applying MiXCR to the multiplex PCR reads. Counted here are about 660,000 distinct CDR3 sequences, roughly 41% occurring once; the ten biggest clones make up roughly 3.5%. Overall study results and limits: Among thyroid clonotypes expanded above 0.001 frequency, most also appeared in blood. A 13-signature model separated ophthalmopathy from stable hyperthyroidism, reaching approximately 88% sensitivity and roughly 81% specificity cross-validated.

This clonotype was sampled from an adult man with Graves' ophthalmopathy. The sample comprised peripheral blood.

The chain's CDR3 is CASSLDFGELFF. The CDR3 coding sequence is TGTGCCAGCAGCCTGGATTTCGGGGAGCTGTTTTTT. The chain has TRBV5-4 and TRBJ2-2; no clear D gene. The CDR3 spans 12 residues. The germline V gene has CDR1 SGHNT and CDR2 YYREEE (reference sequence). Trimming took 4 bases from V and 7 from J, leaving 8 bases between them.